This T cell receptor beta chain was obtained from a study of T cell repertoires in cytomegalovirus infection. About the study: Recently identified HLA-C-restricted and well-studied HLA-B-restricted CMV epitopes were used. Study results and limitations: HLA-C-restricted CMV-specific TCR beta clonotypes were dominant in the ex vivo response.

MiXCR, run by TCRdb on the reads, gives a single entry per CDR3 protein. The table lists approximately 500,000 distinct CDR3 sequences, 33% of them singletons. A remark on this clonotype: The target antigen is unknown.

The sequence came from a human donor in good health (CMV status not recorded). Some clones in this sample may be carry-over from other donors' samples. The sequencing here drew on cultured PBMCs, taken from culture after CMV antigen stimulation.

CDR3 bases: TGCGCCAGCAGCCAAGAGATCGGCACCGGGGAGCTGTTTTTT. Its translation: CASSQEIGTGELFF. This chain joins TRBV4-3 and TRBJ2-2; D is uncertain. CDR1 LGHNA and CDR2 YSLEER come from the germline V gene. The germline V and J ends were trimmed by 0 bases and 4 bases, with 6 bases remaining between them. This CDR3 contains 14 residues.